This T cell receptor (beta chain) was profiled in a study of regulatory T cells in long-lasting Graves disease. Study-wide findings and caveats: It is possible that accuracy was reduced by the small size of the sample.

Documented time point: persistent/refractory GD, antithyroid drugs over 5 years with positive TRAb. From PBMCs, RNA was extracted and then used to make the TCR library. Construction of the TCR beta libraries employed iRepertoire HTBI primers in conjunction with Arm-PCR of CDR3 regions. TCRdb used MiXCR to reprocess the multiplex PCR reads, holding one entry per CDR3 protein. Of approximately 290,000 distinct CDR3 sequences in the sample, roughly 21% were seen once. In germline, CDR1 is SGHTA, CDR2 FQGNSA. Trimming took 5 bases from V and 4 from J, leaving 17 bases between them. This CDR3 contains 15 residues. A note on this clonotype: The antigen remains undetermined.

The clonotype comes from a female donor with Graves disease. The chain couples TRBV7-2 to TRBJ1-1; D remains ambiguous. The sample here was peripheral blood mononuclear cells (PBMCs), taken when the disease was refractory, from a patient treated with antithyroid drugs. The chain's CDR3 is CASSPSGEEGTEAFF. CDR3 coding DNA: TGTGCCAGCAGCCCCAGTGGGGAGGAGGGCACTGAAGCTTTCTTT.